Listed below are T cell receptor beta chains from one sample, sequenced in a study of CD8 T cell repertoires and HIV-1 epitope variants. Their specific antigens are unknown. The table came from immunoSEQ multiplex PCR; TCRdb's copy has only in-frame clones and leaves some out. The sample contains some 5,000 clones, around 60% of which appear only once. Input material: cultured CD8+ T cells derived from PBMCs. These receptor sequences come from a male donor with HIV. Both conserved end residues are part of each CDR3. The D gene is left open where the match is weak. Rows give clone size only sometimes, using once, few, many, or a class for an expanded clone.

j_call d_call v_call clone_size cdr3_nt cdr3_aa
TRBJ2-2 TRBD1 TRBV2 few TGTGCCAGCAACCCGGGACAGGTCGCACCCGGGGAGCTGTTTTTT CASNPGQVAPGELFF
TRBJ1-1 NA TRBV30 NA TGTGCCTGGAGTGGATGGGGGAGCTTGTCTGGCACTGAAGCTTTCTTT CAWSGWGSLSGTEAFF
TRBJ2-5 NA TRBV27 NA TGTGCCAGCAGCTCCGCCGGGATAGATCAAGAGACCCAGTACTTC CASSSAGIDQETQYF
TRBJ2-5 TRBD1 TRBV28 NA TGTGCCAGCAGTTCCCCGGGACAGGAGAGTAAAGAGACCCAGTACTTC CASSSPGQESKETQYF
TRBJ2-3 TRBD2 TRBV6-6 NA TGTGCCAGCGCAGGGCGGGGGGGGACCACAGATACGCAGTATTTT CASAGRGGTTDTQYF
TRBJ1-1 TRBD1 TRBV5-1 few TGCGCCAGCAGCTTGGCGGGACAGGGTCAGATGAACACTGAAGCTTTCTTT CASSLAGQGQMNTEAFF
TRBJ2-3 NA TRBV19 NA TGTGCCAGTAGTATGACCCAGGCTAGCACAGATACGCAGTATTTT CASSMTQASTDTQYF
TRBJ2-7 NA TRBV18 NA TGTGCCAGTTCAACAGGTTCGTACGAGCAGTACTTC CASSTGSYEQYF
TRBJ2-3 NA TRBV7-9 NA TGTGCCAGCAGCTTAGCTACTTCTGGGGGAAACACAGATACGCAGTATTTT CASSLATSGGNTDTQYF
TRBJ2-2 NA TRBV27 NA TGTGCCAGCAGCCCTACTCTCCTGGCAGGGGTAGGGACCGGGGAGCTGTTTTTT CASSPTLLAGVGTGELFF
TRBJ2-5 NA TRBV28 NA TGTGCCAGCAGTTTAGCTGACCTTGGTGAAGAGACCCAGTACTTC CASSLADLGEETQYF
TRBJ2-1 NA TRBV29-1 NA TGCAGCGTTGAAGATGTTTTCGGGGGTGCGTCCTACAATGAGCAGTTCTTC CSVEDVFGGASYNEQFF
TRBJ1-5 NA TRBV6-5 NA TGTGCCAGCAGCGTAGACACCGACAACTATCAGCCCCAGCATTTT CASSVDTDNYQPQHF
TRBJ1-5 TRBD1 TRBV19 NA TGTGCCAGTAGTATTCCCGGGACAGGAAAGTCGGCCCAGCATTTT CASSIPGTGKSAQHF
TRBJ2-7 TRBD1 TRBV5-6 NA TGTGCCAGCAGCTCCTGGGGGACAGGGGGCCCCTACGAGCAGTACTTC CASSSWGTGGPYEQYF
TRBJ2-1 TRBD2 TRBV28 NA TGTGCCAGCAGTGGACTAGCGGGGGGTTCCTACAATGAGCAGTTCTTC CASSGLAGGSYNEQFF
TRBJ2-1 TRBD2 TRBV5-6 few TGTGCCAGCAGCTCAAACCCGGGACTAGCGGGGGTTGAGCAGTTCTTC CASSSNPGLAGVEQFF
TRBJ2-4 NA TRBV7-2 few TGTGCCAGCAGCCCCGGGGCCCTAGCCAAAAACATTCAGTACTTC CASSPGALAKNIQYF
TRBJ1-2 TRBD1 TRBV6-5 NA TGTGCCAGCAGTACCGGACAGGGGGCTAACTATGGCTACACCTTC CASSTGQGANYGYTF
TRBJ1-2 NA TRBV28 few TGTGCCAGCAGTTTATTGGTGGGTGACTATGGCTACACCTTC CASSLLVGDYGYTF
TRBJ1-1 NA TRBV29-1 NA TGCAGCGTTGAAGGGGGGGGGACTGAAGCTTTCTTT CSVEGGGTEAFF
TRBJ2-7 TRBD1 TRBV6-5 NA TGTGCCAGCAGTTACCAGGGGGTGAACGAGCAGTACTTC CASSYQGVNEQYF
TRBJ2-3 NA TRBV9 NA TGTGCCAGCAGCGCACCGCCAGCAGATACGCAGTATTTT CASSAPPADTQYF
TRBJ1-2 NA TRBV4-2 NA TGTGCCAGCTTTATGACTGCCTATGGCTACACCTTC CASFMTAYGYTF
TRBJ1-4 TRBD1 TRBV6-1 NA TGTGCCAGCAGGGGACAGGGCCGTACTAATGAAAAACTGTTTTTT CASRGQGRTNEKLFF
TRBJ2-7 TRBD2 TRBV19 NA TGTGCCAGTAGTATCCAGGGAGGACTAGTTAACGAGCAGTACTTC CASSIQGGLVNEQYF
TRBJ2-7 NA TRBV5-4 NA TGTGCCAGCAGCTTCCAGGGGGGATCCGAGCAGTACTTC CASSFQGGSEQYF
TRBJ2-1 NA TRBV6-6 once TGTGCCAGCAGTAACTCCGGGACTCACAATGAGCAGTTCTTC CASSNSGTHNEQFF
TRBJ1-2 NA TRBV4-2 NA TGTGCCAGCAGCCAGTTGAAGGACAGTAACTATGGCTACACCTTC CASSQLKDSNYGYTF
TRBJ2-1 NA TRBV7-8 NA TGTGCCAGCAGCGACGCCGGGGAGGGGGTGAGTGAGCAGTTCTTC CASSDAGEGVSEQFF
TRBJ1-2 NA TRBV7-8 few TGTGCCAGCAGCTTAGAAGAGGTTTCGAACTATGGCTACACCTTC CASSLEEVSNYGYTF
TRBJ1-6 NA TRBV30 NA TGTGCCTGGAGTGGCGGGGACAACTCCTATAATTCACCCCTCCACTTT CAWSGGDNSYNSPLHF
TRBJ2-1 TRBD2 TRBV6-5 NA TGTGCCAGCAGTTACTCGGCTAGCGGGAGCGGCAATGAGCAGTTCTTC CASSYSASGSGNEQFF
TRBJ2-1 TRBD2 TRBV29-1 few TGCAGCGTTCGTCAACTAGCGGGAGTGGGCAATGAGCAGTTCTTC CSVRQLAGVGNEQFF
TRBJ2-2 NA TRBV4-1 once TGCGCCAGCAGCCAAGATGAGGGAGGGGGCCGGACCGGGGAGCTGTTTTTT CASSQDEGGGRTGELFF
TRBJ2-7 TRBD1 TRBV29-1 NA TGCAGCGTCCGGGACAGGGGGGATAGCTACGAGCAGTACTTC CSVRDRGDSYEQYF
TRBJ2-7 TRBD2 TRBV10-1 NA TGCGCCAGCAGTGAACTAGCGGGAGTCTCCTACGAGCAGTACTTC CASSELAGVSYEQYF
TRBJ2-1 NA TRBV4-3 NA TGCGCCAGCAGCCAAGTCGTTGGTCAACGGGTCTACAATGAGCAGTTCTTC CASSQVVGQRVYNEQFF
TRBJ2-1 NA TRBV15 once TGTGCCACCAGCATTAGCAGGGGAGGCTCCTACAATGAGCAGTTCTTC CATSISRGGSYNEQFF
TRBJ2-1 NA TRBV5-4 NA TGTGCCAGCAGCTATGGACAGTTGAGCTCCTACAATGAGCAGTTCTTC CASSYGQLSSYNEQFF
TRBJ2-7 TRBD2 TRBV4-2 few TGTGCCAGCAGCCAAGAAGCGGGGACCGAGCAGTACTTC CASSQEAGTEQYF
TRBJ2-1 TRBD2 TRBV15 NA TGTGCCACCAGCAGGAGAGCGGGGTCCTACAATGAGCAGTTCTTC CATSRRAGSYNEQFF
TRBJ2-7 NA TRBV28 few TGTGCCAGCAGTCTTCTCTTGATCTCCTACGAGCAGTACTTC CASSLLLISYEQYF
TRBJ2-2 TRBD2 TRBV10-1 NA TGCGCCAGCAGTGAGTCTCCGGGAGGGCCGCGGACCGGGGAGCTGTTTTTT CASSESPGGPRTGELFF
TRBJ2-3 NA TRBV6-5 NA TGTGCCAGCAGTCCTGGACTGAGAGACGGTACGCAGTATTTT CASSPGLRDGTQYF